Listed below are T cell receptor beta chains from one sample, sequenced in a study of T cell changes during pregnancy in multiple sclerosis. Using immunoSEQ multiplex PCR, the repertoire was profiled, and TCRdb retains in-frame clones only, with some absent. The data hold roughly 87,000 clones, with approximately 92% observed a single time. Source: peripheral blood, taken in the third trimester of pregnancy. The origin of the receptors is a female donor in good health, enrolled as a control in a pregnancy study. Both conserved end residues are part of each CDR3. The order of the fields is D gene, clone size, V gene, J gene, CDR3 DNA, CDR3 protein. A D gene is named only where the DNA matches it firmly. The size of a clone is reported for some rows only, either as once, few or many, or as a class for expanded clones.

>.|.|TRBV7-2|TRBJ2-7
TGTGCCAGCAGCTTAGCCCTTTTGACTAGGGACTCTCGCGAGCAGTACTTC
CASSLALLTRDSREQYF
>TRBD1|.|TRBV4-1|TRBJ1-2
TGCGCCAGCAGCCAAGGACAGGGTCATGGCTACACCTTC
CASSQGQGHGYTF
>TRBD1|.|TRBV25-1|TRBJ1-4
TGTGCCAGCGGGGACAGGTCGACTAATGAAAAACTGTTTTTT
CASGDRSTNEKLFF
>.|few|TRBV18|TRBJ1-4
TGTGCCAGCTCACCGTCGGATGAAAAACTGTTTTTT
CASSPSDEKLFF
>.|medium-sized|TRBV4-2|TRBJ2-3
TGTGCCAGCAGCCAAGGCGAACCCCCGGGACTTCAATCAGATACGCAGTATTTT
CASSQGEPPGLQSDTQYF
>TRBD1|.|TRBV29-1|TRBJ2-5
TGCAGCGTTGCAGGGGGCTCGGTGACCCAGTACTTC
CSVAGGSVTQYF
>TRBD1|.|TRBV29-1|TRBJ2-7
TGCAGCGTTTCGGACAGGGGGACCTACGAGCAGTACTTC
CSVSDRGTYEQYF
>.|.|TRBV28|TRBJ1-1
TGTGCCAGCAGTCCGATCCTGAAGGGGTGGACTGAAGCTTTCTTT
CASSPILKGWTEAFF
>.|once|TRBV29-1|TRBJ1-6
TGCAGCGTTGAAGATCGAAGGACACACGACTCCCCTGGTAATTCACCCCTCCACTTT
CSVEDRRTHDSPGNSPLHF
>TRBD1|.|TRBV4-2|TRBJ1-5
TGTGCCAGCAGACAGGGGGGAGTTGAGCAGCCCCAGCATTTT
CASRQGGVEQPQHF
>.|.|TRBV28|TRBJ2-7
TGTGCCAGCAGTTTGGGAGGAAGCAGCGAGCAGTACTTC
CASSLGGSSEQYF
>.|.|TRBV21-1|TRBJ2-4
TGTGCCAGCAGCAGCTATTACAGGGGTATAGCCAAAAACATTCAGTACTTC
CASSSYYRGIAKNIQYF
>.|.|TRBV5-5|TRBJ2-6
TGTGCCAGCAGCTTGGCGTGGCAGAACTCTGGGGCCAACGTCCTGACTTTC
CASSLAWQNSGANVLTF
>.|.|TRBV5-1|TRBJ2-3
TGCGCCAGCAGCTTGGGGCAGGGGTTCACAGATACGCAGTATTTT
CASSLGQGFTDTQYF
>.|.|TRBV7-9|TRBJ1-5
TGTGCCAGCAGCTTATCAAATCAGCCCCAGCATTTT
CASSLSNQPQHF
>.|.|TRBV10-3|TRBJ1-1
TGTGCCATCAGTGAGTCCCAAAACAGGGCTCTTCTGAACACTGAAGCTTTCTTT
CAISESQNRALLNTEAFF
>.|.|TRBV19|TRBJ2-2
TGTGCCAGTAGCGTCGGACAAGTCAACACCGGGGAGCTGTTTTTT
CASSVGQVNTGELFF
>.|.|TRBV5-1|TRBJ2-6
TGCGCCAGCAGCTTGCCGCAGATCTCTGGGGCCAACGTCCTGACTTTC
CASSLPQISGANVLTF
>.|once|TRBV4-1|TRBJ2-7
TGCGCCAGCAGTCACGACGGACAGCGCGAGCAGTACTTC
CASSHDGQREQYF
>.|once|TRBV29-1|TRBJ1-5
TGCAGCGTTGCCGAGCAGAGGCGTCAGCCCCAGCATTTT
CSVAEQRRQPQHF
>TRBD2|.|TRBV6-5|TRBJ2-7
TGTGCCAGCAGAAACGCCGGGGGGGAGCAGTACTTC
CASRNAGGEQYF
>TRBD2|.|TRBV6-5|TRBJ2-3
TGTGCCAGCAGTTACTTGCGGGAGGGCACAGATACGCAGTATTTT
CASSYLREGTDTQYF
>.|.|TRBV9|TRBJ2-3
TGTGCCAGCAGCCCGCGGACTAGCACAGATACGCAGTATTTT
CASSPRTSTDTQYF
>TRBD2|.|TRBV18|TRBJ2-1
TGTGCCAGCTCACCAACCAGCGGGGGTAACAATGAGCAGTTCTTC
CASSPTSGGNNEQFF
>.|.|TRBV7-2|TRBJ1-2
TGTGCCAGCAGCTTAAGGGGCGACAGAAATTATGGCTACACCTTC
CASSLRGDRNYGYTF
>.|.|TRBV4-2|TRBJ1-3
TGTGCCAGCAGTCCGGAGAGAGGGATGTCCGGAAACACCATATATTTT
CASSPERGMSGNTIYF
>TRBD1|few|TRBV7-9|TRBJ2-4
TGTGCCAGCAGCCGTTCCGGGACAGGGGAAGGATCAGCCAAAAACATTCAGTACTTC
CASSRSGTGEGSAKNIQYF
>.|.|TRBV19|TRBJ2-2
TGTGCCAGTAACGGGGTGAGGACCGGGGAGCTGTTTTTT
CASNGVRTGELFF
>TRBD1|.|TRBV19|TRBJ2-1
TGTGCCAGTAGTACGCCGCAGGGGGTCTTCAACAATGAGCAGTTCTTC
CASSTPQGVFNNEQFF
>.|.|TRBV19|TRBJ1-1
TGTGCCAGTAGTATCGGGGGAGGTCTCACTGAAGCTTTCTTT
CASSIGGGLTEAFF
>TRBD2|.|TRBV19|TRBJ2-1
TGTGCCAGTAGTATAGCGACTAGCGGGAGTGTTAATGAGCAGTTCTTC
CASSIATSGSVNEQFF
>.|.|TRBV5-1|TRBJ2-5
TGCGCCAGCAGGACAGGTTCGCAAGAGACCCAGTACTTC
CASRTGSQETQYF
>TRBD1|.|TRBV7-8|TRBJ1-1
TGTGCCAGCAGCTTTTCGACAGGGGAAGTCGGCACTGAAGCTTTCTTT
CASSFSTGEVGTEAFF
>.|.|TRBV19|TRBJ2-5
TGTGCCAGTAGTATGTTTGCGGAGACCCAGTACTTC
CASSMFAETQYF